This T cell receptor (beta chain) was recovered during a study of cytomegalovirus exposure and HLA in healthy donors. Study observations and caveats: Whilst most TCR sequences proved rare, a subset of public TCRs occurred across many donors.

The study ran its PCR with 60 Vbeta and 13 Jbeta primers. Here immunoSEQ multiplex PCR was the method, and the copy in TCRdb shows in-frame clones only, minus some. The sample has 95,000 to 100,000 clones; around 80% are singletons. CDR3 size: 17 residues. This clone was seen only a few times. Its antigen is not identified. Sequenced sample: PBMCs. The chain employs TRBV1 and TRBJ2-7; the table names TRBD2, a call not compared with the DNA. TRBV1 is noted as a pseudogene. This TCR was sampled from a woman in her sixties or seventies in good health and CMV-seronegative. The DNA of the CDR3 is TGCACCAGCAGCCAAGAAAAGCGGGAGGCCCCCCAGAACGAGCAGTACTTC. Residues: CTSSQEKREAPQNEQYF.